This T cell receptor (beta chain) is drawn from a study of blood T cell repertoires in COVID-19. Whole-study context: Whether acute or convalescent, the COVID-19 samples came from the United States, Italy and Spain.

Clones were read by immunoSEQ multiplex PCR, and TCRdb kept only the in-frame ones, dropping some. The table lists around 170,000 clones, about 88% of them singletons, with about 26% in the top ten. The sample comprised peripheral blood. The clonotype originates from a man aged 55-75 years with acute or convalescent COVID-19.

CDR3 sequence: CASSRNRRETQYF. The CDR3 DNA follows: TGTGCCAGCAGTCGGAATAGGAGGGAGACCCAGTACTTC. This rearrangement joins TRBV7-8 to TRBJ2-5, with D tentatively TRBD2 (5 bases). Per germline, CDR1 SGHVS and CDR2 FQNEAQ. V was pared by 6 bases and J by 5 bases, with 13 bases between. This CDR3 has 13 residues.